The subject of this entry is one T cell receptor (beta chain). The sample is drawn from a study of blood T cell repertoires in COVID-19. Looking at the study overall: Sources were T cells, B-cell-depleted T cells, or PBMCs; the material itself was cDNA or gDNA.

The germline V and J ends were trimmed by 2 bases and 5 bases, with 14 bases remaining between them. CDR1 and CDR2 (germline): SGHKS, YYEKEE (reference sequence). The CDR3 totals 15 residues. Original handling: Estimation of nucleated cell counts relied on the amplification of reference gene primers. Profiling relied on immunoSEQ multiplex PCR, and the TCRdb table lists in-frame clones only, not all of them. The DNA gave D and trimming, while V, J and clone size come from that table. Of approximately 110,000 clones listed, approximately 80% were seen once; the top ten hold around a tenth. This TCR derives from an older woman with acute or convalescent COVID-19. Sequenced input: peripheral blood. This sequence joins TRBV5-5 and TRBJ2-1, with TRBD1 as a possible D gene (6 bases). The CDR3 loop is CASSFRQGQHNEQFF. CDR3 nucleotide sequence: TGTGCCAGCAGCTTCCGGCAGGGGCAACACAATGAGCAGTTCTTC.